The 23 T cell receptor beta chains below all came from one sample that was sequenced in a study of OX40 agonist ivuxolimab in advanced cancers. TCRdb's copy holds only in-frame clones and misses some; the assay was immunoSEQ multiplex PCR. The table lists 52,000 or so clones, over 90% of them singletons, with 18% in the top ten. The sample was CD4+ or CD8+ T cells sorted from blood, taken in a trial of the OX40 agonist ivuxolimab. All receptors come from an adult with an advanced solid tumor such as melanoma, head and neck, liver or kidney cancer.

CDR3 residues: CASSRTAYEQYF. The CDR3 DNA follows: TGTGCCAGCAGTCGGACAGCTTACGAGCAGTACTTC. The chain combines TRBV25-1 with TRBJ2-7, with a weak D call TRBD1 (6 bases). Germline CDR1 reads MGHDK; CDR2 reads SYGVNS. Trimming cost V 5 bases and J 4 bases, with 9 bases left between them. The CDR3 is 12 residues long.

The genes are TRBV19 and TRBJ2-3; 10 nucleotides agree with TRBD2. V was pared by 3 bases and J by 4 bases, with 7 bases of the junction left unmatched. The CDR3 length is 16 residues. Germline values: CDR1 LNHDA, CDR2 SQIVND (reference sequence). The CDR3 DNA follows: TGTGCCAGTAGTATCAGGACTAGCGGTGGCCCAGATACGCAGTATTTT. This encodes CASSIRTSGGPDTQYF.

The chain is built from TRBV27 and TRBJ2-5; no definite D call. Trimming took 2 bases from V and 2 from J, leaving 6 bases between them. Germline CDR1 MNHEY, CDR2 SMNVEV (reference sequence). CDR3 length: 13 amino acids. CDR3 nucleotide sequence: TGTGCCAGCAGTTTAATAGGGCAAGAGACCCAGTACTTC. This codes for CASSLIGQETQYF.

The chain combines TRBV28 with TRBJ1-2, with 9 bases that match TRBD1. This CDR3 comprises 14 residues. Germline V CDR1 and CDR2: MDHEN, SYDVKM. V gave up 7 bases and J gave up 4 bases; unmatched junction bases: 7. For the CDR3, the DNA is TGTGCCAGCATGGGGGACAGGGTGATCTATGGCTACACCTTC. Translating it yields CASMGDRVIYGYTF.

This CDR3 is CASSFRHRGTAYEQYF. The CDR3 DNA is TGTGCCAGCAGCTTTCGGCACCGGGGGACAGCCTACGAGCAGTACTTC. The rearrangement links TRBV11-2 to TRBJ2-7, with D possibly TRBD1 on 7 matching bases. The CDR3 extends over 16 amino acids. V shed 3 bases and J shed 2 bases, with 17 bases lying between them. Germline V gives CDR1 SGHAT, CDR2 FQNNGV.

The V and J genes are TRBV13 and TRBJ2-7; D is uncertain. The germline V gene encodes CDR1 PRHDT and CDR2 FYEKMQ (reference sequence). Trimming stripped 2 bases from V and 6 bases from J, with 11 bases between. The CDR3 covers 13 residues. CDR3 sequence reads: CASSLNRAGEQYF. DNA for the CDR3: TGTGCCAGCAGCTTAAACAGAGCCGGCGAGCAGTACTTC.

This chain joins TRBV27 and TRBJ1-2; 7 bases line up with TRBD1. V was clipped by 10 bases and J by 3 bases; unmatched bases: 5. The CDR3 extends over 12 amino acids. The germline CDR1 and CDR2 sequences are MNHEY and SMNVEV (reference sequence). CDR3 DNA: TGTGCCACTTCCGGGACAGACTATGGCTACACCTTC. Protein sequence: CATSGTDYGYTF.

The chain couples TRBV7-6 to TRBJ2-2; 7 bases match TRBD2. CDR1 is SGHVS and CDR2 is FNYEAQ in the germline V gene. The V and J ends lost 5 bases and 4 bases, in that order; junction bases with no gene match: 7. The length of the CDR3 is 15 residues. CDR3 residues: CASSLGRTPTGELFF. The CDR3 bases are TGTGCCAGCAGCCTCGGGAGGACCCCCACCGGGGAGCTGTTTTTT.

The CDR3 nucleotides are TGTGCCAGCAGCCGCTATCTAGCGTACACGAACACCGGGGAGCTGTTTTTT. This encodes CASSRYLAYTNTGELFF. The V and J genes are TRBV14 and TRBJ2-2, with D tentatively TRBD2 (6 bases). With 4 bases removed from V and 0 bases from J, the gap between germline ends came to 15 bases. CDR3 size: 17 residues. CDR1 SGHDN and CDR2 FVKESK come from the germline V gene.

This chain uses TRBV19 with TRBJ2-7; D is uncertain. V was clipped by 3 bases and J by 2 bases, with 11 bases between them. This CDR3 spans 14 amino acids. Looked up from germline, CDR1 is LNHDA and CDR2 is SQIVND (reference sequence). CDR3 bases: TGTGCCAGTAGTATGGTACACGGTACCTACGAGCAGTACTTC. Translation gives CASSMVHGTYEQYF. The variable domain in full, with the rest retrieved from reference TRBV19 and TRBJ2-7, is DGGITQSPKYLFRKEGQNVTLSCEQNLNHDAMYWYRQDPGQGLRLIYYSQIVNDFQKGDIAEGYSVSREKKESFPLTVTSAQKNPTAFYLCASSMVHGTYEQYFGPGTRLTVT.

The rearrangement joins TRBV2 to TRBJ2-7; D might be TRBD1 (6 bases). Germline V gene sequence: CDR1 SNHLY, CDR2 FYNNEI. The ends were cut back, 3 bases at V and 2 bases at J, with 14 bases in the middle. The CDR3 length is 15 residues. For the CDR3, the DNA is TGTGCCAGCAGTGACCCAAGGGGACACCCCTACGAGCAGTACTTC. This gives the protein CASSDPRGHPYEQYF. The whole variable domain, filled in from reference TRBV2 and TRBJ2-7, reads EPEVTQTPSHQVTQMGQEVILRCVPISNHLYFYWYRQILGQKVEFLVSFYNNEISEKSEIFDDQFSVERPDGSNFTLKIRSTKLEDSAMYFCASSDPRGHPYEQYFGPGTRLTVT.

The CDR3 nucleotides are TGTGCCAGCAGCCTAGACGGACCGGTAGTGGCCCAGTACTTC. Protein sequence: CASSLDGPVVAQYF. The V gene is TRBV7-2, the J gene TRBJ2-5; D ambiguous. This CDR3 comprises 14 residues. The V end was cut by 5 bases, the J end by 9 bases, with 19 bases between. Germline V gene data show CDR1 as SGHTA and CDR2 as FQGNSA.

This clone was detected only a few times. The gene calls are TRBV29-1 and TRBJ2-1; D possibly corresponds to TRBD2 (5 bases). CDR1 and CDR2 from the germline V gene are SQVTM and ANQGSEA. Trimming removed 6 bases at V and 6 bases at J, with 18 bases between. The CDR3 contains 14 residues. The CDR3 sequence is CSVPVQRWTNEQFF. In nucleotides, the CDR3 is TGCAGCGTCCCAGTCCAGCGGTGGACCAATGAGCAGTTCTTC.

The V call is TRBV9, the J call TRBJ2-1, with 8 bases fitting TRBD2. The CDR3 runs 18 residues. Germline loops: CDR1 SGDLS, CDR2 YYNGEE. Germline trimming cut 0 bases from V and 5 bases from J; bases unmatched to any gene: 13. Written as DNA, the CDR3 is TGTGCCAGCAGCGTAGCTCAACTAGCGGAGCAAGGCCACAATGAGCAGTTCTTC. This gives the protein CASSVAQLAEQGHNEQFF.

This chain joins TRBV28 and TRBJ2-1, with D tentatively TRBD2 (6 bases). The CDR3 is made up of 14 amino acids. Trimming pared 4 bases from V and 7 bases from J, leaving 14 bases between. From germline, CDR1 is MDHEN and CDR2 SYDVKM. CDR3 bases: TGTGCCAGCAGTTCCGTGGGCGGGACGAATGAGCAGTTCTTC. It is translated as CASSSVGGTNEQFF.

This clone was counted many times. This sequence joins TRBV7-9 and TRBJ2-7; D is unresolved. This CDR3 has 14 residues. Germline V lookup: CDR1 SEHNR, CDR2 FQNEAQ (reference sequence). Trimming left V 1 base short and J 0 bases short, with 7 bases between. The CDR3 here is CASSLVSLSYEQYF. The CDR3 coding sequence is TGTGCCAGCAGCTTAGTATCCCTCTCCTACGAGCAGTACTTC.

The chain employs TRBV2 and TRBJ2-1; D unresolved. The germline CDR1 and CDR2 sequences are SNHLY and FYNNEI. The CDR3 has 13 residues. Trimming shortened V by 3 bases and J by 1 base, and 4 bases separated the two germline ends. The CDR3 is CASSDLSYNEQFF. The CDR3 DNA follows: TGTGCCAGCAGTGACCTTTCCTACAATGAGCAGTTCTTC.

The chain links TRBV7-2 to TRBJ2-7; TRBD2 matches 11 bases. The CDR3 runs to 14 residues. The germline V gene has CDR1 SGHTA and CDR2 FQGNSA. Unmatched junction bases numbered 9, after V lost 9 bases and J lost 5 bases. The CDR3 spells CASILAGGPDEQYF. The CDR3, as DNA: TGTGCCAGTATATTAGCGGGAGGGCCAGACGAGCAGTACTTC.

The chain employs TRBV18 and TRBJ2-5, with D perhaps TRBD1 (5 bases). V lost 2 bases, J lost 2 bases, and 6 bases lay in between. CDR1 and CDR2 from the germline V gene are KGHSH and LQKENI. The CDR3 runs 13 residues. CDR3 in amino acids: CASSPDRQETQYF. CDR3 bases: TGTGCCAGCTCACCAGACAGACAAGAGACCCAGTACTTC.

The CDR3 nucleotides are TGTGCCAGCAGTGGGGTGGACCGCTACGAGCAGTACTTC. It codes for CASSGVDRYEQYF. The chain uses TRBV28 and TRBJ2-5; D unresolved. Matching the DNA end better, TRBJ2-7 makes the J call doubtful. The CDR3 runs to 13 residues. In germline, CDR1 is MDHEN, CDR2 SYDVKM.

This clone appeared a few times. The CDR3 is CARSPGGYNEQFF. The CDR3, as DNA: TGTGCCAGAAGCCCGGGCGGATACAATGAGCAGTTCTTC. The chain carries TRBV7-5 and TRBJ2-1. TRBV7-5 is described as a pseudogene. The CDR3 extends over 13 amino acids.

V gene TRBV9 combines with J gene TRBJ2-1; D is unresolved. In germline, CDR1 is SGDLS, CDR2 YYNGEE. The V end was cut by 5 bases, the J end by 5 bases, with 14 bases between. The length of the CDR3 is 14 residues. This chain's CDR3 is CASSAYGPNNEQFF. In DNA form, the CDR3 reads TGTGCCAGCAGTGCCTACGGACCAAACAATGAGCAGTTCTTC.

This chain joins TRBV15 and TRBJ2-3; D perhaps matches TRBD1 (5 bases). Germline V gene sequence: CDR1 LNHNV, CDR2 YYDKDF (reference sequence). This CDR3 contains 17 residues. Between the trimmed V and J ends, which lost 1 base and 4 bases, there was a span of 18 bases. The CDR3, as DNA: TGTGCCACCAGCAGAGTGGGGCAGGCGCTTGCCGCAGATACGCAGTATTTT. This gives the protein CATSRVGQALAADTQYF.